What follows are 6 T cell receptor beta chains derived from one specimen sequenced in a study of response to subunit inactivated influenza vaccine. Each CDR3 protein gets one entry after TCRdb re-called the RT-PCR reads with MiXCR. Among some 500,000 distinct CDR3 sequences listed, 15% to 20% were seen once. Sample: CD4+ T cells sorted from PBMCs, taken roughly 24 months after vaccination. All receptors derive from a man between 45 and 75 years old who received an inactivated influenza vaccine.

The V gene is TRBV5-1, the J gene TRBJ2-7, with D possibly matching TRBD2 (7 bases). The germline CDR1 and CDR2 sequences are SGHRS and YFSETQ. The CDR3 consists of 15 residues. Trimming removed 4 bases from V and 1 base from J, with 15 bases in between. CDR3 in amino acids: CASSPNGGASYEQYF. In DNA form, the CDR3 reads TGCGCCAGCAGCCCCAATGGGGGGGCTTCCTACGAGCAGTACTTC.

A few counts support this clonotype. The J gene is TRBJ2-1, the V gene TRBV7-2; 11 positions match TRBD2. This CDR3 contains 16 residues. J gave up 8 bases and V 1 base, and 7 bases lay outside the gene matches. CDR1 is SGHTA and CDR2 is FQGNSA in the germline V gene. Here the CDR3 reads CASSLGRLAGTDEQFF. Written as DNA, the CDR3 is TGTGCCAGCAGCTTAGGCAGACTAGCGGGGACGGATGAGCAGTTCTTC.

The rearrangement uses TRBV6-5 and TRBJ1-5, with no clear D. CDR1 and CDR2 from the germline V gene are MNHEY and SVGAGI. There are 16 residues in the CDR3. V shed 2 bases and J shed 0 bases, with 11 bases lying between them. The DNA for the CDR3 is TGTGCCAGCAGTTACGCCGAGCGGGGTAGCAATCAGCCCCAGCATTTT. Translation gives CASSYAERGSNQPQHF.

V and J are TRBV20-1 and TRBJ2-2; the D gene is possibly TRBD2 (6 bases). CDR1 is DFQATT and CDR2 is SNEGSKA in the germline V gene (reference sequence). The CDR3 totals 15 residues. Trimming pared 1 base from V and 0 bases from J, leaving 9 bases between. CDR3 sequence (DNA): TGCAGTGCTAGAGTTAGCGGAACGAACACCGGGGAGCTGTTTTTT. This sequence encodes CSARVSGTNTGELFF.

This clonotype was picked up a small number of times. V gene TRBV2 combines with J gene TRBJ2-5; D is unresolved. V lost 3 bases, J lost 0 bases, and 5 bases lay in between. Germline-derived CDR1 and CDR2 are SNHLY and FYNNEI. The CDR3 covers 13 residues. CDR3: CASSEGYQETQYF. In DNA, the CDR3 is TGTGCCAGCAGTGAGGGGTACCAAGAGACCCAGTACTTC.

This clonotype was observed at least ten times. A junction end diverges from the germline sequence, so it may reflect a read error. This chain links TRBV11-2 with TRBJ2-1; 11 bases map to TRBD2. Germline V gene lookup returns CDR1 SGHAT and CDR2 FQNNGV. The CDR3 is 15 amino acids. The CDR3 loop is CASSLAGGPTNEQFF. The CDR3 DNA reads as TGTGCCAGCAGTTTAGCGGGAGGGCCGACTAATGAGCAGTTCTTC.